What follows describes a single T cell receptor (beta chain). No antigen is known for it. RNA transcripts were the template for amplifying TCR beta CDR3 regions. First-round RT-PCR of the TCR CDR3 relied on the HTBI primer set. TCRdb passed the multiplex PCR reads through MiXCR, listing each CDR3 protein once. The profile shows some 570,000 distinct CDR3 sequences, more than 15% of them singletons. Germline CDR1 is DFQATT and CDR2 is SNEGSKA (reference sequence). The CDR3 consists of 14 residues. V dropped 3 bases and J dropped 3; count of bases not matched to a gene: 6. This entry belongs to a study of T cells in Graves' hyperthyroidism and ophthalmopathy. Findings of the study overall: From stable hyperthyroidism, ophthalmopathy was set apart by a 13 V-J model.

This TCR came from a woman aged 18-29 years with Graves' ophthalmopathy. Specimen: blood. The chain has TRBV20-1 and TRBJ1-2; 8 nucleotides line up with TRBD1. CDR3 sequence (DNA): TGCAGTGCTAGTTCGGCAGGGGGCGACTATGGCTACACCTTC. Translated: CSASSAGGDYGYTF.